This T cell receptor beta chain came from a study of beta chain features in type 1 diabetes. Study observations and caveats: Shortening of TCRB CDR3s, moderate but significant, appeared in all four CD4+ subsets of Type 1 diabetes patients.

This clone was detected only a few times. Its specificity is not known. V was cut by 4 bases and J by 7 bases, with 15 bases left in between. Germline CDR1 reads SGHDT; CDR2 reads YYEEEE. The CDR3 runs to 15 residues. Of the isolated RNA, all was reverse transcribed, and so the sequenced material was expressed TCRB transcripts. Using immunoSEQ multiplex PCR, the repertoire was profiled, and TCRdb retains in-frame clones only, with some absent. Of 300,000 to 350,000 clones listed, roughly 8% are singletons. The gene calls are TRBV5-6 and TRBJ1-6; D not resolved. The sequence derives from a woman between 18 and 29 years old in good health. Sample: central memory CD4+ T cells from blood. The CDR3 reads CASSRTPGGNSPLHF. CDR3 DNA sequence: TGTGCCAGCAGCCGCACCCCGGGTGGAAATTCACCCCTCCACTTT. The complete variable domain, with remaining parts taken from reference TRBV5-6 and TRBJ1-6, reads DAGVTQSPTHLIKTRGQQVTLRCSPKSGHDTVSWYQQALGQGPQFIFQYYEEEERQRGNFPDRFSGHQFPNYSSELNVNALLLGDSALYLCASSRTPGGNSPLHFGNGTRLTVT.